This T cell receptor (beta chain) emerged from a study of T-cell reconstitution after alpha-beta-depleted transplantation in children. CDR1 is ENHRY and CDR2 is SYGVKD in the germline V gene. This CDR3 spans 15 amino acids. V lost 0 bases to trimming and J lost 0 bases, with 9 bases between them. TCRbeta library preparation incorporated unique molecular identifiers. TCRdb reprocessed the PCR reads via MiXCR and lists one record per CDR3 protein. Among nearly 350,000 distinct CDR3 sequences listed, 16% were seen once. Study findings and constraints: Surviving recipient T cells and thymic progenitors underlay high day-60 TCRbeta diversity in some patients. By about two months after transplant, alpha-beta T cells reportedly arose from several hundred graft clones that had expanded. After one year, T-cell counts and TCRbeta diversity mostly came from new T cells.

This clonotype was picked up many times. Its antigen is not identified. Sequences were derived from PBMCs, mostly from graft donor cells, sampled 360 days after TCRalphabeta/CD19-depleted stem cell transplant. This sequence originates from a male patient between 2 and 10 years old who had a stem cell transplant for acute lymphoblastic leukemia, so the T cells may come from the graft donor. The chain has TRBV10-3 and TRBJ2-7; D is perhaps TRBD2 (6 bases). This CDR3 reads CAISESLRDSYEQYF. In nucleotides, the CDR3 is TGTGCCATCAGTGAGTCGTTGCGGGACTCCTACGAGCAGTACTTC.